This TCR beta chain appears in the sequencing data of a study of blood T cell repertoires in COVID-19. Study-wide background: The origin of the acute and convalescent COVID-19 samples was the United States, Italy and Spain.

In germline, CDR1 is SGHTS, CDR2 YDEGEE. V lost 7 bases and J lost 0, with 23 bases in between. The CDR3 runs to 19 residues. Per the authors' pipeline: Estimation of nucleated cell counts was performed using reference gene primer amplification. Here immunoSEQ multiplex PCR was the method, and the copy in TCRdb shows in-frame clones only, minus some. V, J and clone size are those of that table, while D and trimming were read from the DNA. The table has 200,000 to 250,000 clones, around 84% seen once. The sequenced sample was peripheral blood. This chain links TRBV5-8 with TRBJ2-6, with D perhaps TRBD1 (7 bases). The source is a woman between 18 and 29 years old with acute or convalescent COVID-19. The CDR3 DNA reads as TGTGCCAGCCCCGGGGGAAGACAGGGACCACTCTCTGGGGCCAACGTCCTGACTTTC. It specifies CASPGGRQGPLSGANVLTF.